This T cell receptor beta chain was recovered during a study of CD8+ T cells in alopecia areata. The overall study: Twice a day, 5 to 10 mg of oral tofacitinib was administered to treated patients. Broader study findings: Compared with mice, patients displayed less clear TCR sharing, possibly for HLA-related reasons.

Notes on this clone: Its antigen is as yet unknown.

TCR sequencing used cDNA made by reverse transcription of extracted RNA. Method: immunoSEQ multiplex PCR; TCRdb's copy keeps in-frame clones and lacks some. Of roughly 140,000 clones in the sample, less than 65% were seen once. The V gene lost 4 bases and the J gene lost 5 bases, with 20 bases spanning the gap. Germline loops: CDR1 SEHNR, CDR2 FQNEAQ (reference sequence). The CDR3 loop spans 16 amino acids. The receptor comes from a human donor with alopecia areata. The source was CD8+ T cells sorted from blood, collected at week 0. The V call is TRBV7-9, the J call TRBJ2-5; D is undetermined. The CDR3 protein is CASSSRTAVRHETQYF. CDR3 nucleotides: TGTGCCAGCAGCTCGCGGACGGCCGTCAGGCACGAGACCCAGTACTTC.